This TCR beta chain was captured in a study of PD-L1 blockade in urothelial cancer. Study in general: Samples came from 3 weeks, at the second dose, and 6 weeks into treatment.

Germline loops: CDR1 SGHAT, CDR2 FQNNGV. J gave up 6 bases and V 3 bases, and 11 bases lay outside the gene matches. There are 16 residues in the CDR3. Only in-frame clones appear in the TCRdb table, and some are missing; sequencing was by immunoSEQ multiplex PCR. The sample has 70,000 to 90,000 clones, more than 75% seen once. The starting material was PBMCs, obtained around atezolizumab (anti-PD-L1) treatment. The receptor's source is a man between 65 and 85 years old with urothelial cancer. The chain carries TRBV11-2 and TRBJ1-2; 9 bases agree with TRBD1. The CDR3 DNA follows: TGTGCCAGCAGCTTTGCCTCGCCCGGGACAGGGAATGGCTACACCTTC. Translated: CASSFASPGTGNGYTF.